The 8 T cell receptor beta chains reported below all come from one sample, sequenced in a study of shared clonotypes between healthy human individuals. Clones were sequenced by immunoSEQ multiplex PCR, and TCRdb holds only the in-frame ones, with some missing. The data contain some 530,000 clones, more than 75% of them seen just once; the ten biggest clones take up around 12%. Sequencing was performed on PBMCs. The receptors come from a woman aged 40 to 49 in good health. Some clones in this sample may be carry-over from other donors' samples.

This clone was picked up one time. A far larger clone differs by one base, so this is likely a read error. CDR3 DNA: TGTGCCAGCAGGGCGGACAGGGGCTCTGAAGCTTCCTTT. Translation gives CASRADRGSEASF. The chain links TRBV2 to TRBJ1-1; 9 bases fit TRBD1. The germline gives CDR1 SNHLY, CDR2 FYNNEI. The CDR3 sequence is 13 residues long.

This clone was seen a single time. The V call is TRBV7-9, the J call TRBJ2-1; weak D call: TRBD1 (5 bases). Germline loops: CDR1 SEHNR, CDR2 FQNEAQ (reference sequence). Trimming shortened V by 2 bases and J by 2 bases, and 10 bases separated the two germline ends. The CDR3 contains 15 residues. CDR3 sequence reads: CASSLIQVAYNEQFF. CDR3 nucleotide sequence: TGTGCCAGCAGCTTAATACAGGTTGCCTACAATGAGCAGTTCTTC.

This chain uses TRBV7-9 with TRBJ2-1, with D possibly being TRBD1 or TRBD2 (5 bases each). V lost 3 bases to trimming and J lost 6 bases, with 15 bases between them. This CDR3 is 15 amino acids long. The germline V gene encodes CDR1 SEHNR and CDR2 FQNEAQ (reference sequence). CDR3 loop: CASSLRQGEVNEQFF. The CDR3, as DNA: TGTGCCAGCAGCTTGAGGCAGGGAGAGGTCAATGAGCAGTTCTTC.

The V and J genes are TRBV9 and TRBJ1-1; D is uncertain. V lost 4 bases and J 5 bases, leaving 18 bases between the germline ends. The CDR3 has 15 amino acids. Germline V CDR1 and CDR2: SGDLS, YYNGEE. CDR3 bases: TGTGCCAGCAGCCCGTCAGTGGCCCTGGAAACTGAAGCTTTCTTT. This sequence encodes CASSPSVALETEAFF. Looking up the rest from reference TRBV9 and TRBJ1-1 gives the full variable domain: DSGVTQTPKHLITATGQRVTLRCSPRSGDLSVYWYQQSLDQGLQFLIQYYNGEERAKGNILERFSAQQFPDLHSELNLSSLELGDSALYFCASSPSVALETEAFFGQGTRLTVV.

The chain recombines TRBV4-2 with TRBJ2-3; 7 nucleotides match TRBD2. With V trimmed by 1 base and J by 3 bases, 7 bases remained unmatched. Germline CDR1 LGHNA, CDR2 YNFKEQ. The CDR3 loop spans 16 amino acids. CDR3 protein: CASSQAGGSETDTQYF. CDR3 bases: TGTGCCAGCAGCCAAGCAGGCGGGAGTGAAACAGATACGCAGTATTTT.

The chain links TRBV7-9 to TRBJ2-1; no clear D gene. This CDR3 has 12 residues. Between the trimmed V and J ends, which lost 3 bases and 5 bases, there was a span of 5 bases. Per the germline V gene, CDR1 is SEHNR and CDR2 is FQNEAQ (reference sequence). The CDR3 DNA sequence: TGTGCCAGCAGCTTTAGTAACAATGAGCAGTTCTTC. Translated, it gives CASSFSNNEQFF.

The V and J genes are TRBV9 and TRBJ1-5; possible D gene TRBD1, 5 bases. The V gene lost 0 bases and the J gene lost 7 bases, with 11 bases spanning the gap. Germline CDR1 SGDLS, CDR2 YYNGEE. The CDR3 loop spans 14 amino acids. CDR3 residues: CASSVGPDTQPQHF. CDR3 sequence (DNA): TGTGCCAGCAGCGTAGGTCCGGACACGCAGCCCCAGCATTTT.

The V call is TRBV7-3, the J call TRBJ2-2; 11 bases fit TRBD1. Germline V gene data show CDR1 as SGHTA and CDR2 as FQGTGA. V lost 2 bases and J lost 6; bases outside the gene matches: 5. The CDR3 is 16 amino acids. The CDR3 nucleotides read TGTGCCAGCAGCTTAGCAGGGACAGGGGGTCCCGGGGAGCTGTTTTTT. This translates into CASSLAGTGGPGELFF.